This entry is about one TCR beta chain. The CDR3 is 13 amino acids. V lost 0 bases and J 7 bases, leaving 10 bases between the germline ends. Germline CDR1 reads MNHEY; CDR2 reads SMNVEV (reference sequence). The data were taken from a study of blood T cell repertoires in COVID-19. Libraries were prepared by immunoSEQ multiplex PCR; TCRdb keeps only in-frame clonotypes and omits some of them. In the table there are tens of thousands of clones, roughly 85% of which are singletons. The rearrangement joins TRBV27 to TRBJ2-7, with a tentative D call TRBD2 (6 bases). Input material: peripheral blood. The TCR sequence derives from a human donor in a cohort sampled during active COVID-19. CDR3 residues: CASSLSAGWEQYF. The CDR3 DNA sequence: TGTGCCAGCAGTTTATCGGCGGGGTGGGAGCAGTACTTC.